This T cell receptor (beta chain) was retrieved from a study of shared T cell receptors in the human thymus. TCRdb's copy holds only in-frame clones and misses some; the assay was immunoSEQ multiplex PCR. Of approximately 660,000 clones listed, approximately 90% are singletons. These data are also associated with another study on human thymus T cells. That paper states: The source of the thymus tissue was resections taken during corrective heart surgery. Among thymic and blood repertoires, usage of V and J genes appeared biased. Related research found strongly overlapping thymic repertoires in unrelated individuals.

The sequence derives from a boy in the first two years of life with a congenital heart defect. The specimen was thymocytes.

CDR3 protein: CASTLRDKQFAQYF. Here the CDR3 DNA reads TGTGCCAGCACCCTCCGGGACAAACAGTTTGCGCAGTATTTT. V is TRBV11-3 and J is TRBJ2-3; tentative D call: TRBD1 (6 bases). The germline gives CDR1 SGHNT, CDR2 YENEEA. The CDR3 totals 14 residues. V was trimmed by 7 bases and J by 10 bases, leaving 21 bases between them.